The clone carrying this TCR beta chain was picked up a small number of times. Construction of the TCRbeta library involved unique molecular identifiers. TCRdb recomputed calls from the PCR reads with MiXCR, one row per CDR3 protein. Found here are 500,000 or so distinct CDR3 sequences, around a third of them singletons; the top ten hold 2% to 3%. The data stem from a study of T-cell reconstitution after alpha-beta-depleted transplantation in children. V lost 4 bases and J 5 bases, leaving 21 bases between the germline ends. The CDR3 spans 17 residues. The V gene's germline CDR1 is LGHNA and CDR2 YSLEER.

J is TRBJ2-1 and V is TRBV4-3; tentatively, D is TRBD1 or TRBD2 (5 bases each). Sequencing was performed on PBMCs from the stem cell graft donor, taken from the stem cell graft. The source is a human donor who donated a stem cell graft to a child with aplastic anemia. Here the CDR3 DNA reads TGCGCCAGCAGCCCCGGAGGACCGGGGCGGTTTAACAATGAGCAGTTCTTC. It specifies CASSPGGPGRFNNEQFF.